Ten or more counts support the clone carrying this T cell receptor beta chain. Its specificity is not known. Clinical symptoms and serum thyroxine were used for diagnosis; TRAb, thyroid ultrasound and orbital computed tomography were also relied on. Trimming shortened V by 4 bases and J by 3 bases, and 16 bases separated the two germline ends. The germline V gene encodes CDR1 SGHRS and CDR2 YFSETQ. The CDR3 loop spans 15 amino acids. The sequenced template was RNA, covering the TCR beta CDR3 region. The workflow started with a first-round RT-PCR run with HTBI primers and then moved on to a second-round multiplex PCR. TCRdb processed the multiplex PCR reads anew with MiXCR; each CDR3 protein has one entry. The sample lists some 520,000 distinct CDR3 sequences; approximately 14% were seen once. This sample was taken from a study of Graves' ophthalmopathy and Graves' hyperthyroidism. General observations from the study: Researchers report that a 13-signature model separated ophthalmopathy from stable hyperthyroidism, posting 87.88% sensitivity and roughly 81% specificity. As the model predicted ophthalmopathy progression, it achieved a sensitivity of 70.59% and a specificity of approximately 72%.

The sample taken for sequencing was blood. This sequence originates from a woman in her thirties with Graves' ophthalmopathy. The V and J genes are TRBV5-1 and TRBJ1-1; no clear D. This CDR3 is CASSVEGRMYTEAFF. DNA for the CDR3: TGCGCCAGCAGCGTCGAAGGACGGATGTACACTGAAGCTTTCTTT.